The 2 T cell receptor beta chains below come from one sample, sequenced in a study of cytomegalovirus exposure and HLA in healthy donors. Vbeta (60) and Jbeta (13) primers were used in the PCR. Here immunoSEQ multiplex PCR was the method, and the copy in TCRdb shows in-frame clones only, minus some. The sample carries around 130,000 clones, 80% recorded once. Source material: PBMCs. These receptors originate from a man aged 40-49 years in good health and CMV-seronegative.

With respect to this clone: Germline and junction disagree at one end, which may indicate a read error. Here the CDR3 DNA reads TGCAGTGCTCCCAGGTCGGGGGGGGCCCAGTTC. Its translation is CSAPRSGGAQF. The V gene is TRBV20-1, the J gene TRBJ2-4, with 8 bases lining up with TRBD2. CDR3 length: 11 amino acids. Germline V CDR1 and CDR2: DFQATT, SNEGSKA (reference sequence).

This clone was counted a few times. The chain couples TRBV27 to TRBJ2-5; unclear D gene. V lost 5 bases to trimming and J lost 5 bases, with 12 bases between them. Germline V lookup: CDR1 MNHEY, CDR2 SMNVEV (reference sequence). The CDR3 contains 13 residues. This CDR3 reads CASSPRPRETQYF. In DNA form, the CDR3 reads TGTGCCAGCAGTCCCCGTCCTAGGGAGACCCAGTACTTC.